These T cell receptor beta chains were read from a single sample in a study of blood T cell repertoires in COVID-19. The repertoire was sequenced with immunoSEQ multiplex PCR; TCRdb's copy has only in-frame clones and lacks some. This table holds under 30,000 clones, approximately 89% found once. The sequenced sample consisted of peripheral blood. These TCRs come from a human donor in a cohort sampled during active COVID-19. The CDR3 runs from the conserved cysteine through the conserved F or W. The order of the fields is J gene, D gene, V gene, CDR3 protein. D genes are given only for firm matches.

>TRBJ1-6|-|TRBV3-1/TRBV3-2
CASSPTGEKSSYNSPLHF
>TRBJ1-2|-|TRBV7-8
CASSLVAGQTGYGYTF
>TRBJ1-3|-|TRBV7-6
CASSEGFSGNTIYF
>TRBJ2-7|TRBD1|TRBV5-1
CASSLAVGRGSYEQYF
>TRBJ2-7|-|TRBV2
CASSAGQMPYEQYF
>TRBJ1-2|-|TRBV6-5
CASSPDTNNYGYTF
>TRBJ2-3|TRBD2|TRBV7-2
CASRSGLAGDTQYF
>TRBJ2-1|-|TRBV28
CASRLAMSSNEQFF
>TRBJ2-3|-|TRBV19
CASRRDDPSTDTQYF
>TRBJ2-7|TRBD2|TRBV7-9
CASTHRTSGSYEQYF